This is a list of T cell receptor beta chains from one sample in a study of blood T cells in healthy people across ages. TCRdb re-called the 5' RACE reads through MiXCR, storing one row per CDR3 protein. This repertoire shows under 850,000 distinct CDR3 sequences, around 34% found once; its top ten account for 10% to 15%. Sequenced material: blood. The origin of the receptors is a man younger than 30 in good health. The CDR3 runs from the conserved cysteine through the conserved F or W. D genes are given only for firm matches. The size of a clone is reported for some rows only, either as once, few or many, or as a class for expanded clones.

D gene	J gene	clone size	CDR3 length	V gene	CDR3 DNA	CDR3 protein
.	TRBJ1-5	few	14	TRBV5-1	TGCGCCAGCAGCTTGGGAGGGGCGCGCCAGCCCCAGCATTTT	CASSLGGARQPQHF
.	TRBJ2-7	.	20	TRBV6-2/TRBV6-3	TGTGCCAGCAGTTACTTCCCCGCAGTAGCGTCTTACCATCGGCCCTACGAGCAGTACTTC	CASSYFPAVASYHRPYEQYF
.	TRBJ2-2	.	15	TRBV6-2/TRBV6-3	TGTGCCAGCATCCTCCGGGAATTTGGGACCGGGGAGCTGTTTTTT	CASILREFGTGELFF
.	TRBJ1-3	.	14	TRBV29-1	TGCAGCGTTGAAGGAGCGAACTCTGGAAACACCATATATTTT	CSVEGANSGNTIYF
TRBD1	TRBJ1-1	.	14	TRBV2	TGTGCCAGCACCAACGGTGGCAGGGGGTCCGAAGCTTTCTTT	CASTNGGRGSEAFF
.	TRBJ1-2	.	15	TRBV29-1	TGCAGCGTTGGGGGGGCGGGGAGTACTAACTATGGCTACACCTTC	CSVGGAGSTNYGYTF
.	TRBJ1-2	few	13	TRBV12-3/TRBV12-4	TGTGCCAGCAGTTTTAGGACAACTTATGGCTACACCTTC	CASSFRTTYGYTF
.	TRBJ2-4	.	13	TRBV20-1	TGCAGTGAACGGCAAATAGCCAAAAACATTCAGTACTTC	CSERQIAKNIQYF
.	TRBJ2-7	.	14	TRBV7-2	TGTGCCAGCAGCCTACAGGGTTGGCCCTACGAGCAGTACTTC	CASSLQGWPYEQYF
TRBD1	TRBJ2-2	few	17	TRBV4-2	TGTGCCAGCAGCCAAGATATCGGGGACAGGGGAGCCGGGGAGCTGTTTTTT	CASSQDIGDRGAGELFF
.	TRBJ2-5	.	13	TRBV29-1	TGCAGCAATGCTAAGTCTGGGGGGGAGACCCAGTACTTC	CSNAKSGGETQYF
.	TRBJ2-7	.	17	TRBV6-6	TGTGCCAGCAGCCCGGTGCGGGACAGTCTAACCCCCTACGAGCAGTACTTC	CASSPVRDSLTPYEQYF
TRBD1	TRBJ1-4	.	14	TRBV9	TGTGCCAGCACTGCGGGACAGGGTAATGAAAAACTGTTTTTT	CASTAGQGNEKLFF
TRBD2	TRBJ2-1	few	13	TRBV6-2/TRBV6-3	TGTGCCAGCGGACGACTAGCGGGGGGTGAGCAGTTCTTC	CASGRLAGGEQFF
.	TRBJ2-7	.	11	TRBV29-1	TGCAGCGTTGTAAGGGGATCCGAGCAGTACTTC	CSVVRGSEQYF
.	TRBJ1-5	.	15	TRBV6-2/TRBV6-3	TGTGCCAGCAGTTCTCGGGCTTATAGCAATCAGCCCCAGCATTTT	CASSSRAYSNQPQHF
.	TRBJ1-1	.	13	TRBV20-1	TGCAGTGCTAGTTACACTTCGAACACTGAAGCTTTCTTT	CSASYTSNTEAFF
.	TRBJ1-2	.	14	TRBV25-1	TGTGCCAGCAGGCCCCCCGCAGGGGCGGATGGCTACACCTTC	CASRPPAGADGYTF
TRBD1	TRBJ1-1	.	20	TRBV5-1	TGCGCCAGCAGCTTGGCCCGATCGGACAGGGGGCTTCCCTTTAACACTGAAGCTTTCTTT	CASSLARSDRGLPFNTEAFF
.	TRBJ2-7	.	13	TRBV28	TGTGCCAGCAGCCAACAGGACTACAATGAGCAGTACTTC	CASSQQDYNEQYF
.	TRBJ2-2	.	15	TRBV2	TGTGCCAGCAGTGAGGGGACTTTAAACACCGGGGAGCTGTTTTTT	CASSEGTLNTGELFF
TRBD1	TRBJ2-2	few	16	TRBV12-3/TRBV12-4	TGTGCCAGCAGTGCAACCAGGGGGCTCAGCACCGGGGAGCTGTTTTTT	CASSATRGLSTGELFF
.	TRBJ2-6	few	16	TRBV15	TGTGCCACCAGCAGAGAACAGGGCTCTGGGGCCAACGTCCTGACTTTC	CATSREQGSGANVLTF
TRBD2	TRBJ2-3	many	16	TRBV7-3	TGTGCCAGCAGCTTATGGCGGGGGAGCGGGACAGATACGCAGTATTTT	CASSLWRGSGTDTQYF
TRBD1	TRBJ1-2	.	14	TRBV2	TGTGCCAGCAACGACGTACAGGGGGCGCATGGCTACACCTTC	CASNDVQGAHGYTF
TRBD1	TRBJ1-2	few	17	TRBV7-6	TGTGCCAGCAGCTTAGAGACTGGAGTTGGACAGGGGGGGGGCTACACCTTC	CASSLETGVGQGGGYTF
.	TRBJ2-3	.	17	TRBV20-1	TGCAGTGCTAGAGACCCCGGGGGGCCCAGTGTACCAGATACGCAGTATTTT	CSARDPGGPSVPDTQYF
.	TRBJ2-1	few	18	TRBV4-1	TGCGCCAGCAGCCCGAGTTCCTCATCGACAGCCTCCTACAATGAGCAGTTCTTC	CASSPSSSSTASYNEQFF
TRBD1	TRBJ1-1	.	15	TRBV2	TGTGCCAGCAGTGATCAGGGACAGGGGAACACTGAAGCTTTCTTT	CASSDQGQGNTEAFF
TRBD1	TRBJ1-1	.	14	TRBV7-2	TGTGCCAGCAGCAAGGGACAGGCGAGGACTGAAGCTTTCTTT	CASSKGQARTEAFF
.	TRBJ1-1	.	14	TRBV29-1	TGCAGCGTGAGGATGGGAACAGGAAACACTGAAGCTTTCTTT	CSVRMGTGNTEAFF
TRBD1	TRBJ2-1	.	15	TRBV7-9	TGTGCCAGCAGCCAGGACAGGGGGCGCGACAATGAGCAGTTCTTC	CASSQDRGRDNEQFF